This passage covers 17 T cell receptor beta chains from one sample sequenced in a study of blood T cell repertoires in COVID-19. Measured with immunoSEQ multiplex PCR; TCRdb has only the in-frame clones, and not every one. The sample lists about 11,000 clones; roughly 86% were seen once. Sequencing was done on a sample of peripheral blood. The receptors were sampled from a man aged 50 to 59 with active COVID-19.

The CDR3, as DNA: TGTGCCAGCAGTCGGACAGGGGAGGATGAAAAACTGTTTTTT. Residues: CASSRTGEDEKLFF. The chain links TRBV13 to TRBJ1-4; 9 positions match TRBD1. Trimming removed 6 bases from V and 6 bases from J; junction bases left unmatched: 5. From germline, CDR1 is PRHDT and CDR2 FYEKMQ (reference sequence). This CDR3 spans 14 amino acids.

This chain uses TRBV19 with TRBJ1-1; D unresolved. V was shortened by 6 bases and J by 1 base, with 3 bases between the two germline ends. The length of the CDR3 is 11 residues. Germline V CDR1 and CDR2: LNHDA, SQIVND (reference sequence). The CDR3 DNA is TGTGCCAGTAGCCAGAACACTGAAGCTTTCTTT. Residues: CASSQNTEAFF.

This chain joins TRBV9 and TRBJ2-2, with D hard to call. In germline, CDR1 is SGDLS, CDR2 YYNGEE. The germline V and J ends were trimmed by 0 bases and 4 bases, with 4 bases remaining between them. The CDR3 is 13 residues long. For the CDR3, the DNA is TGTGCCAGCAGCGTAGGAGGCACCGGGGAGCTGTTTTTT. Translation: CASSVGGTGELFF.

The genes are TRBV5-1 and TRBJ2-6; D remains ambiguous. Trimming cost V 4 bases and J 4 bases, with 12 bases left between them. CDR3 length: 15 amino acids. The germline CDR1 and CDR2 sequences are SGHRS and YFSETQ. CDR3 in amino acids: CASSLDGLGANVLTF. The CDR3 DNA is TGCGCCAGCAGCCTTGACGGGTTAGGGGCCAACGTCCTGACTTTC.

This clone appeared once. J is TRBJ2-1 and V is TRBV27, with D maybe TRBD1 (6 bases). Germline assignment: CDR1 MNHEY and CDR2 SMNVEV (reference sequence). The CDR3 contains 15 residues. The V end lost 10 bases, the J end lost 5 bases, and 21 bases lay between the germline ends. This CDR3 is CATIRAGANDNEQFF. CDR3 nucleotide sequence: TGTGCCACCATCCGGGCAGGGGCCAATGACAATGAGCAGTTCTTC.

This clone is medium-sized. The CDR3 sequence is CATSTGGRAGELFF. CDR3 nucleotides: TGTGCCACCAGTACGGGGGGACGGGCCGGGGAGCTGTTTTTT. The chain employs TRBV15 and TRBJ2-2, with 7 bases lining up with TRBD2. The CDR3 contains 14 residues. CDR1 and CDR2 from the germline V gene are LNHNV and YYDKDF (reference sequence). With 6 bases clipped from V and 6 bases from J, the junction kept 7 bases outside the gene matches.

This clone was found once. This chain uses TRBV13 with TRBJ2-1; 8 nucleotides line up with TRBD2. Germline values: CDR1 PRHDT, CDR2 FYEKMQ (reference sequence). The ends lost 6 bases at V and 1 base at J; junction bases unmatched: 2. CDR3 length equals 14 residues. The CDR3 DNA sequence: TGTGCCAGCAGTACGGGGGGGTCCTACAATGAGCAGTTCTTC. Translated: CASSTGGSYNEQFF. Full variable domain (missing parts from reference TRBV13 and TRBJ2-1): AAGVIQSPRHLIKEKRETATLKCYPIPRHDTVYWYQQGPGQDPQFLISFYEKMQSDKGSIPDRFSAQQFSDYHSELNMSSLELGDSALYFCASSTGGSYNEQFFGPGTRLTVL.

The rearrangement uses TRBV5-3 and TRBJ2-7; TRBD2 agrees at 12 bases. TRBV5-3 is classed as an ORF, of uncertain function. This CDR3 is 15 amino acids long. V gave up 0 bases and J gave up 5 bases; unmatched junction bases: 3. In DNA form, the CDR3 reads TGTGCCAGAAGCTTGGGACTAGCGGGAGTAAACGAGCAGTACTTC. It specifies CARSLGLAGVNEQYF.

This chain connects TRBV20-1 to TRBJ2-7; D remains ambiguous. This CDR3 is built from 11 residues. Germline V lookup: CDR1 DFQATT, CDR2 SNEGSKA (reference sequence). V was trimmed by 2 bases and J by 2 bases, leaving 4 bases between them. The CDR3 DNA is TGCAGTGCTAGACAGGCCTACGAGCAGTACTTC. This translates into CSARQAYEQYF.

The chain is built from TRBV27 and TRBJ1-1; the match to TRBD1 covers 9 bases. The CDR3 length is 13 residues. The junction had 4 bases not matched to a gene; V was cut back by 6 bases and J by 5 bases. Looked up from germline, CDR1 is MNHEY and CDR2 is SMNVEV (reference sequence). The CDR3 sequence: CASRLQGATEAFF. In nucleotides, the CDR3 is TGTGCCAGCAGGTTACAGGGGGCGACTGAAGCTTTCTTT.

In this sample, this clone turned up once. The V gene is TRBV5-5, the J gene TRBJ2-5; D might be TRBD2 (6 bases). CDR1 is SGHKS and CDR2 is YYEKEE in the germline V gene (reference sequence). There are 14 residues in the CDR3. The V end lost 0 bases, the J end lost 5 bases, and 11 bases lay between the germline ends. CDR3 amino acids: CASSLVRGTETQYF. The CDR3 nucleotides read TGTGCCAGCAGCTTGGTTCGGGGGACGGAGACCCAGTACTTC.

In this sample, this clone turned up once. J is TRBJ2-7 and V is TRBV29-1; TRBD2 might be the D (6 bases). CDR1 and CDR2 (germline): SQVTM, ANQGSEA. This CDR3 region has 12 residues. V was cut by 1 base and J by 6 bases, with 10 bases left in between. CDR3 sequence reads: CSVEGGGIEQYF. The CDR3 DNA follows: TGCAGCGTTGAAGGCGGAGGGATCGAGCAGTACTTC.

Comment on this clone: One end of the junction varies from germline; a read error may be responsible. The chain joins TRBV28 to TRBJ2-1, with 9 bases that match TRBD2. The CDR3 length is 17 residues. The germline V gene encodes CDR1 MDHEN and CDR2 SYDVKM. CDR3 sequence reads: CTSSPAGTSSSYNEQFF. CDR3 DNA sequence: TGTACCAGCAGTCCGGCCGGGACTAGCAGCTCCTACAATGAGCAGTTCTTC.

V gene TRBV4-1 combines with J gene TRBJ2-7; 7 nucleotides agree with TRBD2. CDR3 length: 14 amino acids. Germline CDR1 is MGHRA and CDR2 is YSYEKL. J was trimmed by 1 base and V by 2 bases; bases with no gene match: 2. This chain's CDR3 is CASSQTSESYEQYF. The CDR3 bases are TGCGCCAGCAGCCAAACTAGCGAATCCTACGAGCAGTACTTC.

The chain is built from TRBV21-1 and TRBJ2-3; TRBD1, as called in the table, went unchecked against the DNA. TRBV21-1 counts as a pseudogene. The CDR3 spans 16 residues. In DNA form, the CDR3 reads TGTGCCAGCAGCTCCCGTTGGGGCCCCAGCACAGATACGCAGTATTTT. Protein: CASSSRWGPSTDTQYF.

This rearrangement joins TRBV2 to TRBJ1-5; 8 bases are shared with TRBD1. This CDR3 has 19 amino acids. From germline, CDR1 is SNHLY and CDR2 FYNNEI. J gave up 0 bases and V 8 bases, and 18 bases lay outside the gene matches. The chain's CDR3 is CASQTGTGSWEDSNQPQHF. The CDR3, as DNA: TGTGCCAGCCAAACCGGGACAGGTTCTTGGGAAGATAGCAATCAGCCCCAGCATTTT.

The chain links TRBV5-1 to TRBJ1-4; 9 bases map to TRBD1. Germline V lookup: CDR1 SGHRS, CDR2 YFSETQ. J lost 3 bases, V lost 4 bases, and 10 bases had no gene match. The CDR3 is made up of 17 amino acids. The CDR3, as DNA: TGCGCCAGCAGCCCAAGGACAGGGGAGGTGGCTAATGAAAAACTGTTTTTT. Translation: CASSPRTGEVANEKLFF.